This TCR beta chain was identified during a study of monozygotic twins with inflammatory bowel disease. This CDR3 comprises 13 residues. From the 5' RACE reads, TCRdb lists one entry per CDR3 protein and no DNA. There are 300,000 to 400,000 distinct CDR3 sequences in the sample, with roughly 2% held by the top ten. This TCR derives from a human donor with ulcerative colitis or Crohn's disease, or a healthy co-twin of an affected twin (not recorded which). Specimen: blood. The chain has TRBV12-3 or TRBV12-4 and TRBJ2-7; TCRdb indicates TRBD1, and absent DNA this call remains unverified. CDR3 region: CASRRGEWSEQYF.